The subject of this entry is one TCR beta chain. The antigen remains undetermined. There are 16 residues in the CDR3. CDR1 and CDR2 (germline): SNHLY, FYNNEI. V trimming: 6 bases; J trimming: 4 bases; junction bases outside the gene matches: 12. This sample is part of a study of cytomegalovirus exposure and HLA in healthy donors. Study-wide points: Reportedly, a later analysis found an Asian-associated ancestry cluster had fewer N-insertions than the approximately 670-donor mean. A later analysis, which compared TCR beta chains of equal frequency, found the HLA-associated ones more clonally expanded.

In the PCR, 60 Vbeta and 13 Jbeta primers were used. Only in-frame clones appear in the TCRdb table, and some are missing; sequencing was by immunoSEQ multiplex PCR. The table shows tens of thousands of clones, with roughly 78% occurring only once. This receptor was identified in a male donor in good health and CMV-seronegative. The material sequenced was PBMCs. J is TRBJ2-5 and V is TRBV2; 9 nucleotides line up with TRBD1. The CDR3 loop reads CASRDRDRVGGETQYF. CDR3 DNA: TGTGCCAGCAGAGACCGGGACAGGGTCGGTGGAGAGACCCAGTACTTC.